Presented here are 17 T cell receptor beta chains from one specimen sequenced in a study of blood T cell repertoires in COVID-19. Profiled with immunoSEQ multiplex PCR; TCRdb holds only in-frame clones, not every one. The profile shows about 270,000 clones, approximately 90% of them singletons. Sequencing input: PBMCs or T cells enriched from blood (not recorded which). These receptors were taken from a woman aged 25 to 39 with acute COVID-19.

This clone has just one count. The rearrangement links TRBV5-1 to TRBJ1-3, with 8 bases matching TRBD1. V shed 0 bases and J 1 base; nucleotides not matched to a gene: 6. Germline V gives CDR1 SGHRS, CDR2 YFSETQ. CDR3 length equals 17 residues. The CDR3 spells CASSLEYRQGSGNTIYF. The CDR3 DNA is TGCGCCAGCAGCTTGGAGTATCGACAGGGGTCTGGAAACACCATATATTTT.

The V and J genes are TRBV28 and TRBJ1-5, with D maybe TRBD1 (6 bases). Germline V lookup: CDR1 MDHEN, CDR2 SYDVKM. Trimming removed 6 bases from V and 5 bases from J, with 14 bases in between. CDR3 length: 14 residues. CDR3 coding DNA: TGTGCCAGCAGGTCTACAGGGACGGATCAGCCCCAGCATTTT. Translating it yields CASRSTGTDQPQHF.

J is TRBJ2-2 and V is TRBV18, with TRBD2 identical over 9 bases. This CDR3 spans 15 amino acids. Trimming removed 4 bases from V and 7 bases from J; junction bases left unmatched: 7. Germline V gives CDR1 KGHSH, CDR2 LQKENI. CDR3 protein: CASSRASGIGGELFF. The CDR3, as DNA: TGTGCCAGCTCACGGGCTAGCGGGATTGGCGGGGAGCTGTTTTTT. The whole variable domain, filled in from reference TRBV18 and TRBJ2-2, reads NAGVMQNPRHLVRRRGQEARLRCSPMKGHSHVYWYRQLPEEGLKFMVYLQKENIIDESGMPKERFSAEFPKEGPSILRIQQVVRGDSAAYFCASSRASGIGGELFFGEGSRLTVL.

Notes on this clone: This CDR3 is also generated by other DNA sequences in the sample. The chain joins TRBV28 to TRBJ1-1; D is undetermined. Trimming stripped 2 bases from V and 5 bases from J, with 3 bases between. This CDR3 is 11 amino acids long. Germline CDR1 is MDHEN and CDR2 is SYDVKM. The CDR3 DNA reads TGTGCCAGCAGTTTAACTACTGAAGCTTTCTTT. It encodes CASSLTTEAFF. Full variable domain (remainder filled in from reference TRBV28 and TRBJ1-1): DVKVTQSSRYLVKRTGEKVFLECVQDMDHENMFWYRQDPGLGLRLIYFSYDVKMKEKGDIPEGYSVSREKKERFSLILESASTNQTSMYLCASSLTTEAFFGQGTRLTVV.

The rearrangement joins TRBV6-5 to TRBJ1-2; 7 positions agree with TRBD1. Germline assignment: CDR1 MNHEY and CDR2 SVGAGI. This CDR3 has 14 residues. The trim removed 7 bases at V and 8 bases at J, leaving 13 bases unmatched. CDR3 DNA: TGTGCCAGCAATCCTACTGGGACAGCCGACGGCTACACCTTC. It translates to CASNPTGTADGYTF.

Details on this clone: The germline gene is not matched at one end of the junction; a read error may be the cause. The chain carries TRBV6-1 and TRBJ1-4; 8 nucleotides align to TRBD1. The germline gives CDR1 MNHNS, CDR2 SASEGT. This CDR3 spans 15 amino acids. As DNA, the CDR3 is TGTGCCAGCGGTGACCAGACAGGGGTAGGGGAAAAACTGTTTTTT. It encodes CASGDQTGVGEKLFF.

This chain joins TRBV28 and TRBJ1-4, with TRBD1 identical over 7 bases. The CDR3 loop spans 14 amino acids. CDR1 is MDHEN, CDR2 SYDVKM, per germline. With V trimmed by 6 bases and J by 8 bases, 9 bases remained unmatched. The CDR3 DNA sequence: TGTGCCAGCAGCCCGACAGGGTCGGAAGAAAAACTGTTTTTT. Its translation: CASSPTGSEEKLFF.

This chain joins TRBV10-3 and TRBJ2-5; the D gene is possibly TRBD2 (6 bases). This CDR3 has 14 amino acids. Germline V gene lookup returns CDR1 ENHRY and CDR2 SYGVKD. The ends were cut back, 3 bases at V and 5 bases at J, with 13 bases in the middle. The CDR3 coding sequence is TGTGCCATCAGTGAAGGCGGGGATAGGGAGACCCAGTACTTC. Translation: CAISEGGDRETQYF.

The chain combines TRBV15 with TRBJ2-7, with 12 bases aligning to TRBD1. Losses at the gene ends were 2 bases for V and 5 bases for J; bases not matched to a gene: 7. Germline CDR1 LNHNV, CDR2 YYDKDF (reference sequence). The CDR3 has 16 amino acids. The CDR3 spells CATSRISGTGGDEQYF. The CDR3 nucleotides are TGTGCCACCAGCAGAATTTCCGGGACAGGGGGCGACGAGCAGTACTTC.

The V call is TRBV19, the J call TRBJ1-2; D possibly corresponds to TRBD1 (5 bases). The length of the CDR3 is 15 residues. Trimming shortened V by 4 bases and J by 0 bases, and 12 bases separated the two germline ends. Germline V gives CDR1 LNHDA, CDR2 SQIVND (reference sequence). CDR3 DNA sequence: TGTGCCAGTAGTAGAGCTAAACAGGCTAACTATGGCTACACCTTC. Protein: CASSRAKQANYGYTF.

The V gene is TRBV28, the J gene TRBJ1-5; TRBD1 aligns across 11 bases. Germline assignment: CDR1 MDHEN and CDR2 SYDVKM. V lost 2 bases and J lost 5; bases outside the gene matches: 5. This CDR3 has 16 amino acids. The DNA of the CDR3 is TGTGCCAGCAGTTTACCCGGGACAGGGGGATATCAGCCCCAGCATTTT. This sequence encodes CASSLPGTGGYQPQHF. Looking up the rest from reference TRBV28 and TRBJ1-5 gives the full variable domain: DVKVTQSSRYLVKRTGEKVFLECVQDMDHENMFWYRQDPGLGLRLIYFSYDVKMKEKGDIPEGYSVSREKKERFSLILESASTNQTSMYLCASSLPGTGGYQPQHFGDGTRLSIL.

The genes are TRBV3-1 (or the pseudogene TRBV3-2) and TRBJ2-1; 8 bases fit TRBD2. CDR3 length equals 15 residues. In germline, CDR1 is LGHDT, CDR2 YNNKEL (reference sequence). V lost 6 bases to trimming and J lost 6 bases; unmatched junction nucleotides: 10. DNA of the CDR3: TGTGCCAGCAGGTATACTAGCGGAGCTTCCAATGAGCAGTTCTTC. Its protein is CASRYTSGASNEQFF.

The chain is built from TRBV27 and TRBJ2-1, with 7 positions matching TRBD2. The CDR3 is made up of 14 amino acids. J gave up 2 bases and V 6 bases, and 4 bases lay outside the gene matches. Germline CDR1 is MNHEY and CDR2 is SMNVEV (reference sequence). CDR3 DNA: TGTGCCAGCAGGAGCGGGGAAACCTACAATGAGCAGTTCTTC. Protein sequence: CASRSGETYNEQFF.

This clone has only one observation. The V call is TRBV27, the J call TRBJ1-1, with a tentative D call TRBD1 (6 bases). This CDR3 is 13 amino acids long. Trimming took 6 bases from V and 4 from J, leaving 12 bases between them. Germline V CDR1 and CDR2: MNHEY, SMNVEV (reference sequence). The CDR3 reads CASSPGRGTEAFF. The CDR3 DNA is TGTGCCAGCAGCCCGGGCAGGGGCACTGAAGCTTTCTTT.

The table lists this clone with a few counts. At the DNA level, this CDR3 is encoded by other sequences in the same sample as well. The chain is built from TRBV6-5 and TRBJ2-1, with 8 bases matching TRBD1. Germline assignment: CDR1 MNHEY and CDR2 SVGAGI. CDR3 length: 15 amino acids. The ends lost 6 bases at V and 4 bases at J; junction bases unmatched: 8. The DNA of the CDR3 is TGTGCCAGCAGCCCCGGACAGGGTGCGTACAATGAGCAGTTCTTC. This sequence encodes CASSPGQGAYNEQFF.

The chain employs TRBV28 and TRBJ2-1, with 10 bases identical to TRBD2. The CDR3 is made up of 14 amino acids. With V trimmed by 3 bases and J by 6 bases, 2 bases remained unmatched. Germline loops: CDR1 MDHEN, CDR2 SYDVKM. CDR3 sequence: CASSLTSGFNEQFF. The CDR3 DNA follows: TGTGCCAGCAGTTTGACTAGCGGGTTCAATGAGCAGTTCTTC. Supplemented by reference TRBV28 and TRBJ2-1, the full variable domain reads DVKVTQSSRYLVKRTGEKVFLECVQDMDHENMFWYRQDPGLGLRLIYFSYDVKMKEKGDIPEGYSVSREKKERFSLILESASTNQTSMYLCASSLTSGFNEQFFGPGTRLTVL.

The chain is built from TRBV2 and TRBJ2-3, with 8 bases identical to TRBD2. Looked up from germline, CDR1 is SNHLY and CDR2 is FYNNEI. The CDR3 has 15 residues. With V trimmed by 1 base and J by 0 bases, 0 bases remained unmatched. The CDR3 spells CASSEGGGSTDTQYF. In DNA form, the CDR3 reads TGTGCCAGCAGTGAAGGCGGGGGGAGCACAGATACGCAGTATTTT. Variable domain in full (rest from reference TRBV2 and TRBJ2-3): EPEVTQTPSHQVTQMGQEVILRCVPISNHLYFYWYRQILGQKVEFLVSFYNNEISEKSEIFDDQFSVERPDGSNFTLKIRSTKLEDSAMYFCASSEGGGSTDTQYFGPGTRLTVL.